This T cell receptor (beta chain) is drawn from a study of Graves' ophthalmopathy and Graves' hyperthyroidism. Background on the study: At the time of initial diagnosis and before any treatment, peripheral blood was collected.

RNA transcripts were the template, and TCR beta CDR3 regions were amplified from them. Scientists carried out first-round RT-PCR using HTBI primers and then a second-round multiplex PCR. TCRdb called the multiplex PCR reads again in MiXCR, with one record for every CDR3 protein. The table lists roughly 230,000 distinct CDR3 sequences, about 22% of them singletons. Moderate-to-severe activity, CAS ≥3, NOSPECS ≥4 and duration under 3 months were recorded for donors with ophthalmopathy. Other autoimmune disease, uncontrolled infection, pregnancy and lactation led to exclusion. This clonotype was observed many times. Its antigen is not known. The CDR3 extends over 14 amino acids. Germline CDR1 reads DFQATT; CDR2 reads SNEGSKA (reference sequence). V was pared by 0 bases and J by 3 bases, with 12 bases between. Study conclusions and caveats: Sensitivity reached 55% to 71% and specificity 72.22% when the model predicted ophthalmopathy progression.

This chain joins TRBV20-1 and TRBJ2-7; no clear D gene. Sequencing used peripheral blood. The sequence was collected from a woman aged 45-65 years with Graves' ophthalmopathy. For the CDR3, the DNA is TGCAGTGCTAGAGATGCCGGGCTCAGCTACGAGCAGTACTTC. As protein: CSARDAGLSYEQYF.